These T cell receptor beta chains were read from a single sample in a study of cytomegalovirus exposure and HLA in healthy donors. TCRdb's copy holds only in-frame clones and misses some; the assay was immunoSEQ multiplex PCR. This table has 68,000 or so clones, 70% to 90% appearing once. The source material was PBMCs. These receptors were taken from a woman aged 18-29 years in good health and CMV-seronegative. CDR3s include the opening cysteine and the closing phenylalanine or tryptophan. A D gene is named only where the DNA matches it firmly. For some rows the clone size is stated as once, few or many, or as a class when expanded; others skip it.

DNA: TGTGCCAGCAGCTTAGCGGGGGGGCCCTTTGATACGCAGTATTTT
CDR3: CASSLAGGPFDTQYF
V: TRBV7-2
size: NA
D: NA
J: TRBJ2-3

DNA: TGTGCCAGCAGTTCCACGGGACAGGGGTGGACTGAAGCTTTCTTT
CDR3: CASSSTGQGWTEAFF
V: TRBV28
size: NA
D: TRBD1
J: TRBJ1-1

DNA: TGCGCCAGCAGCTTGGCAGGGGGTCCAATGAACACTGAAGCTTTCTTT
CDR3: CASSLAGGPMNTEAFF
V: TRBV5-1
size: NA
D: TRBD1
J: TRBJ1-1

DNA: TGTGCCAGCAGCTTAGATTCCGGGTCCTCGGTGGAGCAGTACTTC
CDR3: CASSLDSGSSVEQYF
V: TRBV11-2
size: NA
D: NA
J: TRBJ2-7

DNA: TGTGCCAGCAGTTCCGGGACACAATACTACGAGCAGTACTTC
CDR3: CASSSGTQYYEQYF
V: TRBV7-9
size: NA
D: NA
J: TRBJ2-7

DNA: TGTGCCAGCAGCCTTGGGACAGGGGGTTTGAACACTGAAGCTTTCTTT
CDR3: CASSLGTGGLNTEAFF
V: TRBV7-9
size: NA
D: TRBD1
J: TRBJ1-1

DNA: TGTGCCAGCAGGCTCCTAGTAGCGGGGGGGCCGGGAGATACGCAGTATTTT
CDR3: CASRLLVAGGPGDTQYF
V: TRBV27
size: once
D: TRBD2
J: TRBJ2-3

DNA: TGTGCCAGCACCTCCTACAGGGGGACGCACACTGAAGCTTTCTTT
CDR3: CASTSYRGTHTEAFF
V: TRBV27
size: NA
D: TRBD1
J: TRBJ1-1

DNA: TGTGCCATCAGGGCGGACAGCATGAACACTGAAGCTTTCTTT
CDR3: CAIRADSMNTEAFF
V: TRBV10-3
size: NA
D: NA
J: TRBJ1-1

DNA: TGTGCCAGTAGTCCCAGAACCGGGACAGGCTATGGCTACACCTTC
CDR3: CASSPRTGTGYGYTF
V: TRBV19
size: NA
D: TRBD1
J: TRBJ1-2

DNA: TGTGCCAGCAGTCAAAATACCCCGAGGGACAGGGGGAGGTATGGCTACACCTTC
CDR3: CASSQNTPRDRGRYGYTF
V: TRBV28
size: NA
D: TRBD1
J: TRBJ1-2

DNA: TGTGCCAGCAGTCCAGCCGGGGGCAGGGGGATCTCCTACGAGCAGTACTTC
CDR3: CASSPAGGRGISYEQYF
V: TRBV27
size: NA
D: NA
J: TRBJ2-7

DNA: TGTGCCAGTAGTATAGCCGGGGGCTCCTACGAGCAGTACTTC
CDR3: CASSIAGGSYEQYF
V: TRBV19
size: NA
D: NA
J: TRBJ2-7

DNA: TGTGCCAGTCTATCAGGGGCCATTGGCTACACCTTC
CDR3: CASLSGAIGYTF
V: TRBV19
size: NA
D: NA
J: TRBJ1-2

DNA: TGTGCCTGGAATACAGGGGGTTTAGCAACTAATGAAAAACTGTTTTTT
CDR3: CAWNTGGLATNEKLFF
V: TRBV30
size: NA
D: TRBD1
J: TRBJ1-4

DNA: TGTGCCTGGAGTGTACCTAGCGGGGGAAACGAGCAGTTCTTC
CDR3: CAWSVPSGGNEQFF
V: TRBV30
size: NA
D: TRBD2
J: TRBJ2-1

DNA: TGTGCCAGCAGCACCAGACAGGGGGAGAGCTCTGGAAACACCATATATTTT
CDR3: CASSTRQGESSGNTIYF
V: TRBV7-9
size: NA
D: TRBD1
J: TRBJ1-3

DNA: TGTGCCAGCTCACCACTCAGGGGGCCAGATACGCAGTATTTT
CDR3: CASSPLRGPDTQYF
V: TRBV18
size: NA
D: TRBD1
J: TRBJ2-3

DNA: TGTGCCAGCAGACGGTGGACAGAAATTTATAATTCACCCCTCCACTTT
CDR3: CASRRWTEIYNSPLHF
V: TRBV5-5
size: few
D: NA
J: TRBJ1-6

DNA: TGTGCCAGCAGCGCGCCGGCCGGGACTAGCGGAGAGGGAATCTACGAGCAGTACTTC
CDR3: CASSAPAGTSGEGIYEQYF
V: TRBV13
size: NA
D: TRBD2
J: TRBJ2-7

DNA: TGTGCCAGTAGTACATCAGGGTATAGCAATCAGCCCCAGCATTTT
CDR3: CASSTSGYSNQPQHF
V: TRBV19
size: NA
D: NA
J: TRBJ1-5

DNA: TGCGCCAGCAACAGGGGTACAGATACGCAGTATTTT
CDR3: CASNRGTDTQYF
V: TRBV10-1
size: NA
D: TRBD1
J: TRBJ2-3

DNA: TGTGCCAGCAGCGGCCTGGGACAGGGTCGGGGGCCCCAGCATTTT
CDR3: CASSGLGQGRGPQHF
V: TRBV7-8
size: NA
D: TRBD1
J: TRBJ1-5

DNA: TGTGCCAGCAGCTTAGCGGGGGCAGGAGAGACCCAGTACTTC
CDR3: CASSLAGAGETQYF
V: TRBV7-2
size: NA
D: NA
J: TRBJ2-5

DNA: TGTGCCAGCAGATCTAGCGGGAGTATCGGCGGGGAGCTGTTTTTT
CDR3: CASRSSGSIGGELFF
V: TRBV6-1
size: NA
D: TRBD2
J: TRBJ2-2

DNA: TGCGCCAGCAGCTTCAGGCTAGCGGGAGTTGACACCGGGGAGCTGTTTTTT
CDR3: CASSFRLAGVDTGELFF
V: TRBV5-1
size: once
D: TRBD2
J: TRBJ2-2

DNA: TGTGCCAGCAGTTCTCTAAGCGGGAAGGTGTTCAATGAGCAGTTCTTC
CDR3: CASSSLSGKVFNEQFF
V: TRBV27
size: NA
D: TRBD2
J: TRBJ2-1

DNA: TGTGCCAGTAGTATAGCGTGGGCTAGCGATTCAGCCTACGAGCAGTACTTC
CDR3: CASSIAWASDSAYEQYF
V: TRBV19
size: NA
D: NA
J: TRBJ2-7

DNA: TGTGCCAGCAGCTTAGCGCCTCAGGGCCCGAACACTGAAGCTTTCTTT
CDR3: CASSLAPQGPNTEAFF
V: TRBV7-2
size: NA
D: NA
J: TRBJ1-1

DNA: TGTGCCAGTAGTGCGGGGAGGGGCGCTGAAGCTTTCTTT
CDR3: CASSAGRGAEAFF
V: TRBV19
size: NA
D: NA
J: TRBJ1-1

DNA: TGTGCCAGCAGCGTAACACCGGGCACTGAAGCTTTCTTT
CDR3: CASSVTPGTEAFF
V: TRBV9
size: NA
D: NA
J: TRBJ1-1

DNA: TGTGCCAGCGCGGACTTCATCCGCAGCTCCTACAATGAGCAGTTCTTC
CDR3: CASADFIRSSYNEQFF
V: TRBV2
size: once
D: NA
J: TRBJ2-1